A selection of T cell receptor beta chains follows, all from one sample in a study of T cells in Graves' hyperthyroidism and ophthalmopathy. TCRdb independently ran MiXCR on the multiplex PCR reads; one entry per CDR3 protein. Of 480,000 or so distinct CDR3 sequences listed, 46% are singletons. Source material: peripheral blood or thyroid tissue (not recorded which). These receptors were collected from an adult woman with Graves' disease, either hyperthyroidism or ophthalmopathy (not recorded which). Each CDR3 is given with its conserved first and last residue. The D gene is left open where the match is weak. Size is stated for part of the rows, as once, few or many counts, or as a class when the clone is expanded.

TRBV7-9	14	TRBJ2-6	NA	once	TGTGCCAGCAGCCACCAAGCTGGGGCCAACGTCCTGACTTTC	CASSHQAGANVLTF
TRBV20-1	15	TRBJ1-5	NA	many	TGCAGTGCTACCAAATACCGGGACTTACATCAGCCCCAGCATTTT	CSATKYRDLHQPQHF
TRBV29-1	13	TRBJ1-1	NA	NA	TGCAGCGCCTATGACAGAATGAACACTGAAGCTTTCTTT	CSAYDRMNTEAFF
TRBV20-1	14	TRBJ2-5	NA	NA	TGCAGTGCTAGCCAGGAGGGACTCACTGGAGGCCAGTACTTC	CSASQEGLTGGQYF
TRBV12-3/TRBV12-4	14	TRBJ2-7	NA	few	TGTGCCAGCAGTCCGGGACTGGGTCGAGGGGAGCAGTACTTC	CASSPGLGRGEQYF
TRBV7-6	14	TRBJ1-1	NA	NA	TGTGCCAGCAGCCCGGAACCAGTGAACACTGAAGCTTTCTTT	CASSPEPVNTEAFF
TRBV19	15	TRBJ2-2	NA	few	TGTGCCAGTAGCCCACTTCGACCCGGAGCTGGGGAGCTGTTTTTT	CASSPLRPGAGELFF
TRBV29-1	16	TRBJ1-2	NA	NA	TGCAGCGTTGTCCCGGGTGGTGGGGAGGAGAACTATGGCTACACCTTC	CSVVPGGGEENYGYTF
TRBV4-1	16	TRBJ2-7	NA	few	TGCGCCAGCAGCCACTCTGGAGGGCTCAGCTCCTACGAGCAGTACTTC	CASSHSGGLSSYEQYF
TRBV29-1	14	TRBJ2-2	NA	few	TGCAGCGTCCGCGGGACGCTCAACACCGGGGAGCTGTTTTTT	CSVRGTLNTGELFF
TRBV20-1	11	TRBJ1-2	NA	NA	TGCAGTGCTAGACCCGTTCTGTCTTGGGTCTTC	CSARPVLSWVF
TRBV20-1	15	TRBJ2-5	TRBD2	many	TGCAGTGCTAGCGGGAGGGCCGGCTCGGGGGAGACCCAGTACTTC	CSASGRAGSGETQYF
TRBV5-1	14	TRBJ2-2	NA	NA	TGCGCCAGCAGCCCCTCCCAGAACACCGGGGAGCTGTTTTTT	CASSPSQNTGELFF
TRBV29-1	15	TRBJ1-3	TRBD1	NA	TGCAGCGGGAGACAGGGCAGGGAAGGTGGAAACACCATATATTTT	CSGRQGREGGNTIYF
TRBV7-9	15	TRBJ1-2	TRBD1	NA	TGTGCCAGCAGCGGCGGGAGACAGGGGGCTCGTGGCTACACCTTC	CASSGGRQGARGYTF
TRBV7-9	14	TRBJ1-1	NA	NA	TGTGCCAGCAGCTCCTCCGGGCGTCACACTGAAGCTTTCTTT	CASSSSGRHTEAFF
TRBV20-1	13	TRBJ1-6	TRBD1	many	TGCAGTGCTAGGGGGGACAGCCCTTCACCCCTCCACTTT	CSARGDSPSPLHF
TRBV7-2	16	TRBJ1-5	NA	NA	TGTGCCAGCAGCTCGGCCCAGGGCGTCGGCAATCAGCCCCAGCATTTT	CASSSAQGVGNQPQHF
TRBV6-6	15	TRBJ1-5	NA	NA	TGTGCCAGCAAGCGCGACGGGTTCTTAGCGCAGCCCCAGCATTTT	CASKRDGFLAQPQHF
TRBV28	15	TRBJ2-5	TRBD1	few	TGTGCCAGCAGTTTAGACAGGGGGCGGGTAGAGACCCAGTACTTC	CASSLDRGRVETQYF
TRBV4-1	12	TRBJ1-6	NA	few	TGCGCCAGCAGCCAAGTCAGTTCACCCCTCCACTTT	CASSQVSSPLHF
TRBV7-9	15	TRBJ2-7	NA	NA	TGTGCCAGCAGCCCCCCTTCGGGTCATCAGGACGAGCAGTACTTC	CASSPPSGHQDEQYF
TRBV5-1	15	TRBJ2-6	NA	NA	TGCGCCAGCAGCTTTTCAAGGACTGGGGCCAACGTCCTGACTTTC	CASSFSRTGANVLTF
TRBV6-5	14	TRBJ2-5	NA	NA	TGTGCCAGCAGTTACTCCACAGGAGGGGAGGCCCAGTACTTC	CASSYSTGGEAQYF
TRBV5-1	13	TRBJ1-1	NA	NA	TGCGCCAGCAGCTTGGGACTCAACACTGGAGCTTTCTTT	CASSLGLNTGAFF
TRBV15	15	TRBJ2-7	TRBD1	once	TGTGCCACCAGTCCGACCTCGACAGGGGTCTACGAGCAGTACTTC	CATSPTSTGVYEQYF
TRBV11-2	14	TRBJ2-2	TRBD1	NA	TGTGCCAGCAGCTCTTACAGGGGCGCCGGGGAGCTGTTTTTT	CASSSYRGAGELFF
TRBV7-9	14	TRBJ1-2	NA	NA	TGTGCCAGCAGCCCCCAACGACAGGTGAATGGCTACACCTTC	CASSPQRQVNGYTF
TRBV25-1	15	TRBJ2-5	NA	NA	TGTGCCAGCAGTGACCTTGGACCATTTACCGGGACCCAGTACTTC	CASSDLGPFTGTQYF
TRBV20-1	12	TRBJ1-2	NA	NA	TGCAGTGCTAGAAGGCGTACAGGGGGCTACACCTTC	CSARRRTGGYTF
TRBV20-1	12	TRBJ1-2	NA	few	TGCAGTGCTAGACCAGGACGGCCGGGCTACACCTTC	CSARPGRPGYTF
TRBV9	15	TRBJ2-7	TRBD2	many	TGTGCCAGCAGCGCGGGGACTAGCGGGAGTTACGAGCAGTACTTC	CASSAGTSGSYEQYF
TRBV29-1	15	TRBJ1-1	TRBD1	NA	TGCAGCGTGTCAGTGGACAGGCGTATGAACACTGAAGCTTTCTTT	CSVSVDRRMNTEAFF
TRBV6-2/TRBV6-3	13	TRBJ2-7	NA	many	TGTGCCAGCAGCCGCGGGACGCCGAGTGAGCAGTACTTC	CASSRGTPSEQYF
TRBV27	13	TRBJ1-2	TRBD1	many	TGTGCCAGCAGTCCCGACAGGGGGCTTGGCTACACCTTC	CASSPDRGLGYTF
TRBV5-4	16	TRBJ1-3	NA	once	TGTGCCAGCAGTTCAGGGTTAAGGTTGGCTGGAAACACCACATATTTT	CASSSGLRLAGNTTYF
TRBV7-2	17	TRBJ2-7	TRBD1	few	TGTGCCAGCAGCTTGGGGACAGGGGGAGGAATCGAGTACGAGCAGTACTTC	CASSLGTGGGIEYEQYF
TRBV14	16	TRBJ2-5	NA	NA	TGTGCCAGCAGCCAAGTCCCGATCGGGGCCCCAGGGACCCAGTACTTC	CASSQVPIGAPGTQYF
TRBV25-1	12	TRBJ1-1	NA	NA	TGTGCCAGCAGTGAAACGAACACTGAAGCTTTCTTT	CASSETNTEAFF
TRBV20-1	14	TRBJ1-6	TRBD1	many	TGCAGTGCCCAAGAGGGGGCGCGGGATTCACCCCTCCACTTT	CSAQEGARDSPLHF
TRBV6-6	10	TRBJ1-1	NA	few	TGTGCCAGCCTCGCCTCAAACTTTATCTTT	CASLASNFIF
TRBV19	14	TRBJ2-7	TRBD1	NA	TGTGCCAGTAGTTCCGCCGGGACAGAGTACGGGCAGTACTTC	CASSSAGTEYGQYF
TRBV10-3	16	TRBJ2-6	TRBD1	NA	TGTGCCATCAGGGGAGGACAGGGTAACGGGGCCAACGTCCTGACTTTC	CAIRGGQGNGANVLTF
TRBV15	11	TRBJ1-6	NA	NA	TGTGCCACCACCATAAATTCACCCCTCCACTTT	CATTINSPLHF
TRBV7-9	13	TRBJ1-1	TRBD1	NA	TGTGCCAGCAGCTCTAGACAGGGGGGAGGAGCTTTCTTT	CASSSRQGGGAFF
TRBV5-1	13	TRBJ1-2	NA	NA	TGCGCCAGCAGCTCCCAGGGAGCCTATGGCTACACCTTC	CASSSQGAYGYTF
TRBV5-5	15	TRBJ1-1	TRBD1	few	TGTGCCAGCAGCTTGGCGGCAGGGGGGAACACTGAAGCTTTCTTT	CASSLAAGGNTEAFF
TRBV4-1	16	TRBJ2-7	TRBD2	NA	TGCGCCAGCAGTCAAGAGACCAGCGGGAGCTCCTACGAGCAGTACTTC	CASSQETSGSSYEQYF
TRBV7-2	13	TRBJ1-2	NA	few	TGTGCCAGCAGCTTAGAAAGGAGCTATGGCTACACCTTC	CASSLERSYGYTF
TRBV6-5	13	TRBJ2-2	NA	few	TGTGCCAGCGAGGGAGGCGATACCGGGGAGCTGTTTTTT	CASEGGDTGELFF
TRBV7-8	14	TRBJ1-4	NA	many	TGCGCCAGCAGCTTGCGGGGGACTAATGAAAAACTGTTTTTT	CASSLRGTNEKLFF
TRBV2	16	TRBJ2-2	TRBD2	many	TGTGCCAGCATCTTAGGTCTAGCGGAGAACACCGGGGAGCTGTTTTTT	CASILGLAENTGELFF
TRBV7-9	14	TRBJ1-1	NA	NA	TGTGCCAGCAGCAGCCAAAGGGCGAACACTGAAGCTTCCTTT	CASSSQRANTEASF
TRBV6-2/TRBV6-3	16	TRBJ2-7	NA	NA	TGTGCCAGCAGTTACTGGGGGGGGCAAAGCTCCTACGAGCAGTACTTC	CASSYWGGQSSYEQYF
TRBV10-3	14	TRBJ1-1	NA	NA	TGTGCCATCAGGGCAGGAAGAATGAACACTGAAGCTTTCTTT	CAIRAGRMNTEAFF
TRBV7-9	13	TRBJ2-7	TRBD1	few	TGTGCCAGCTCACTAAGACAGGGTGAGGAGCAGTACTTC	CASSLRQGEEQYF
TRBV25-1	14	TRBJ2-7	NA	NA	TGTGCCAGCAGTCCCCGCAGGGTGCTCTACGAGCAGTACTTC	CASSPRRVLYEQYF
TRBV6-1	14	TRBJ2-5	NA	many	TGTGCCAGCAGTGAAGGGAGTTCGGTAGAGACCCAGTACTTC	CASSEGSSVETQYF
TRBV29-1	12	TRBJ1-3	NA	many	TGCAGCGGGGGGTTCTCTGGAAACACCATATATTTT	CSGGFSGNTIYF
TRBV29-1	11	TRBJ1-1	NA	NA	TGCAGCCCCCATACTAACACTGAAGCTTTCTTT	CSPHTNTEAFF